This TCR beta chain comes out of a study of vaccination and CD4 T cells after COVID-19. The treatment was: roughly ten-day PBMC culture with coronavirus spike peptide pools or control peptides (ViraFEST assay). Comment on this clonotype: Its target is not known.

The CDR3 is 16 residues long. V trimming: 6 bases; J trimming: 4 bases; junction bases outside the gene matches: 11. Germline CDR1 is MNHEY and CDR2 is SMNVEV (reference sequence). The Oncomine TCR Beta short-read assay was applied to DNA of cultured CD4+ T cells. Using its own MiXCR run on the PCR reads, TCRdb lists one record per CDR3 protein. The data show roughly 26,000 distinct CDR3 sequences, about 40% seen once. Sequencing was done on a sample of CD4+ T cells from blood, cultured in vitro. The sequence was collected from a human donor who had recovered from COVID-19. This chain connects TRBV27 to TRBJ1-2, with 10 positions matching TRBD1. The DNA for the CDR3 is TGTGCCAGCAGCCTTGGACAGGGGGTTTCGGGCTATGGCTACACCTTC. As protein: CASSLGQGVSGYGYTF.